The rows below give T cell receptor beta chains drawn from one sample of a study of cytomegalovirus exposure and HLA in healthy donors. The data were produced by immunoSEQ multiplex PCR, yet TCRdb's version contains in-frame clones alone and is incomplete. The table shows 90,000 to 120,000 clones, with around 60% occurring only once. Input material: PBMCs. The receptors shown here come from a man aged 30-40 years in good health and CMV-seropositive. Each CDR3 is given with its conserved first and last residue. Each record gives: V gene, J gene, D gene, CDR3 protein. A D gene is named only where the DNA matches it firmly.

TRBV7-8,TRBJ2-7,.,CASSLSRGGLYEQYF
TRBV11-3,TRBJ2-7,TRBD2,CASSSRGGPYEQYF
TRBV5-1,TRBJ1-1,.,CASSDQANTEAFF
TRBV4-1,TRBJ1-6,.,CASSPTGNSPLHF
TRBV4-1,TRBJ2-1,TRBD2,CASSQRTSGGSGEQFF
TRBV5-6,TRBJ2-7,TRBD1,CASSFDRVTYEQYF
TRBV28,TRBJ2-2,.,CASSFTPLENTGELFF
TRBV11-2,TRBJ2-7,TRBD2,CASSYGSGTSSVQYF
TRBV29-1,TRBJ2-5,TRBD1,CSVVGGRRETQYF
TRBV21-1,TRBJ2-2,.,CASSTTTQGVLAGELFF
TRBV7-2,TRBJ1-2,TRBD1,CASSPWTGPTNYGYTF
TRBV6-1,TRBJ2-5,.,CASSEKFAQGIKTQYF
TRBV7-8,TRBJ1-1,.,CASSPRGSEAFF
TRBV2,TRBJ2-5,.,CASSTRQYQETQYF
TRBV25-1,TRBJ2-2,TRBD2,CASSVLAGGLYTGELFF
TRBV14,TRBJ2-5,.,CASSRRGGAETQYF
TRBV4-3,TRBJ1-5,.,CASSQESGNQPQHF
TRBV6-1,TRBJ1-4,.,CASSERFATNEKLFF
TRBV27,TRBJ1-2,.,CASSFQQGGSGGYTF
TRBV7-7,TRBJ2-5,.,CASSLGHLGETQYF
TRBV6-1,TRBJ1-3,.,CASSDVRNPGNTIYF
TRBV2,TRBJ2-1,TRBD2,CASSEGERGLNEQFF
TRBV7-6,TRBJ1-2,.,CASSPGQNYGYTF
TRBV10-3,TRBJ2-3,TRBD1,CAISDLGQSGDTQYF
TRBV7-9,TRBJ2-7,.,CASSSRGQGLYEQYF
TRBV5-1,TRBJ2-7,.,CASSSGFDYEQYF
TRBV7-2,TRBJ2-3,TRBD2,CASSLASGAKDTQYF
TRBV11-2,TRBJ2-1,.,CASSFGEQFF
TRBV9,TRBJ1-4,TRBD1,CASSPRTGEKLFF
TRBV28,TRBJ2-5,.,CASNLDINQETQYF